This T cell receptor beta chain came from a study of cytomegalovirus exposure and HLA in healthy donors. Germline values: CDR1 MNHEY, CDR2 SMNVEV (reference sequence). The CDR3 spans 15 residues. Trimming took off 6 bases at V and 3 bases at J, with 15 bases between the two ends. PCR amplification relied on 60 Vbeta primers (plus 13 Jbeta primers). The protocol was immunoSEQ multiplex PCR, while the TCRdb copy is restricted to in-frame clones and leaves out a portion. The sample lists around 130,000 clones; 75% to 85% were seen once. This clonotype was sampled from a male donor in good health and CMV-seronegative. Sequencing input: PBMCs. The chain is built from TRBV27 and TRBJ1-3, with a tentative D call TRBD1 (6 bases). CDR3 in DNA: TGTGCCAGCAGCCCCCGGGGGGCTTATGGAAACACCATATATTTT. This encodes CASSPRGAYGNTIYF.